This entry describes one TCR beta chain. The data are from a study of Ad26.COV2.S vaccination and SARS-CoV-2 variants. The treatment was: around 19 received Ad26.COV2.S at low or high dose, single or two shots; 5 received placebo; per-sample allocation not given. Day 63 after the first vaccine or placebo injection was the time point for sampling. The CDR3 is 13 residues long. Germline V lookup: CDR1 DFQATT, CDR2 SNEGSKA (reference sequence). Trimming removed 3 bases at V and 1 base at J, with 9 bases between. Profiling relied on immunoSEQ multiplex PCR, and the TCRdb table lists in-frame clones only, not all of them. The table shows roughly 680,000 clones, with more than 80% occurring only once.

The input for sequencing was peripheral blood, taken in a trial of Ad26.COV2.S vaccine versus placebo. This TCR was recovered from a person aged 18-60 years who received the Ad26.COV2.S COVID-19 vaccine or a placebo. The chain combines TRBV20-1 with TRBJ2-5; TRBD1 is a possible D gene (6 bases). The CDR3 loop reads CSASGQFQETQYF. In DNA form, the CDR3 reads TGCAGTGCTAGTGGACAGTTCCAAGAGACCCAGTACTTC.